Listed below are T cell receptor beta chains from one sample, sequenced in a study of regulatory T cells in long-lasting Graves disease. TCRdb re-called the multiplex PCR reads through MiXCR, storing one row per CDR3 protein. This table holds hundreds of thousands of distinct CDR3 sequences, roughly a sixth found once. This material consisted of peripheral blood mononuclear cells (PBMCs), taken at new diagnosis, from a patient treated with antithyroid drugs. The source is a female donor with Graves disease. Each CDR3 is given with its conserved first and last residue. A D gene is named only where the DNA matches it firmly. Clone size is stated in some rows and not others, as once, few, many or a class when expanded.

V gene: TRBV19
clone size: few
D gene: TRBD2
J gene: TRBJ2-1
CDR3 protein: CASRGFGTRAQNEQFF
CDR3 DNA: TGTGCCAGTAGAGGTTTCGGGACTAGAGCTCAGAATGAGCAGTTCTTC

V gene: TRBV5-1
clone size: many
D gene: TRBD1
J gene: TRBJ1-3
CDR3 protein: CASSWTGLSGNTIYF
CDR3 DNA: TGCGCCAGCAGCTGGACAGGCCTCTCTGGAAACACCATATATTTT

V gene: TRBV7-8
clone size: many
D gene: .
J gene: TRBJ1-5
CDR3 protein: CASSLYGDQPQHF
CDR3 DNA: TGTGCCAGCAGCTTATATGGCGACCAGCCCCAGCATTTT

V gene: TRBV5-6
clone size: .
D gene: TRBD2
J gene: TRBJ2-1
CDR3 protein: CASSSGLANEQFF
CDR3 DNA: TGTGCCAGCAGCTCGGGACTAGCAAATGAGCAGTTCTTC

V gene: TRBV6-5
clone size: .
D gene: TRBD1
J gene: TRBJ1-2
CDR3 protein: CASSSTGGSYTF
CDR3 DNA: TGTGCCAGCAGTTCGACAGGGGGAAGCTACACCTTC

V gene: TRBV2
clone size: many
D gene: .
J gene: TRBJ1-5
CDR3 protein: CASQALLGNQPQHF
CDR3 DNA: TGTGCCAGCCAGGCCCTCTTGGGCAATCAGCCCCAGCATTTT

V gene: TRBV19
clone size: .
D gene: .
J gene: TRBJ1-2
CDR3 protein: CASSIPRGHGYTF
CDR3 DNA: TGTGCCAGTAGTATCCCCAGGGGACATGGCTACACCTTC

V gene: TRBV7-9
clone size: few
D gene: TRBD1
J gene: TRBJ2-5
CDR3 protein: CASSFGQGRQETQYF
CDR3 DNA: TGTGCCAGCAGCTTTGGACAGGGGAGGCAAGAGACCCAGTACTTC

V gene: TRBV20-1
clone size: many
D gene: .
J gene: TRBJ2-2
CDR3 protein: CSASLTPTGELFF
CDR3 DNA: TGCAGTGCTAGCCTTACGCCCACCGGGGAGCTGTTTTTT

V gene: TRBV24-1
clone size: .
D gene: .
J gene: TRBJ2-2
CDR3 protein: CATSDLGQHTGELFF
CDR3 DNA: TGTGCCACCAGTGATTTGGGGCAACACACCGGGGAGCTGTTTTTT

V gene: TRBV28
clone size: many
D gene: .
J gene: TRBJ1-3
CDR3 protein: CASSSPVGNTIYF
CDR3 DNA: TGTGCCAGCAGTTCACCCGTTGGAAACACCATATATTTT

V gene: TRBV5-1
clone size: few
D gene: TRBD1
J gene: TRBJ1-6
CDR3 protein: CASSIFTGALNNSPLHF
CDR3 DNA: TGCGCCAGCAGCATTTTTACAGGGGCCCTTAATAATTCACCCCTCCACTTT

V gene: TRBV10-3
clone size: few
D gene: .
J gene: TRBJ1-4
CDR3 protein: CAISEANLFNTTNEKLFF
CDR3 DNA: TGTGCCATCAGTGAAGCGAATCTTTTTAACACAACTAATGAAAAACTGTTTTTT

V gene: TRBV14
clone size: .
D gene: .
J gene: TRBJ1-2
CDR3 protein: CASSHTANYGYTF
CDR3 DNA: TGTGCCAGCAGCCATACAGCTAACTATGGCTACACCTTC

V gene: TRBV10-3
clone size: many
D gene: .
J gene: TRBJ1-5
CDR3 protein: CAISDTSTGSHQPQHF
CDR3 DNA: TGTGCCATCAGTGACACTTCGACAGGTAGCCATCAGCCCCAGCATTTT

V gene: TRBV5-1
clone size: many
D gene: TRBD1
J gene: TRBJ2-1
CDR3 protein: CASSFVPGQSSNEQFF
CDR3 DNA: TGCGCCAGCAGTTTCGTCCCGGGACAGTCCAGCAATGAGCAGTTCTTC

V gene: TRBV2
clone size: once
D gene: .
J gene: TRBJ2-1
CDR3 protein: CASRDQHYNEQFF
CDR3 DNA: TGTGCCAGCAGGGACCAGCACTACAATGAGCAGTTCTTC

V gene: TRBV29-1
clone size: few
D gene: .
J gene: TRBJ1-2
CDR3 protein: CSVEDGISYGYTF
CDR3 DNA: TGCAGCGTTGAAGACGGGATTAGCTATGGCTACACCTTC

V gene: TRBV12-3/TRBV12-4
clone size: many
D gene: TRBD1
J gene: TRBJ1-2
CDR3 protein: CASSPDRGRLGYTF
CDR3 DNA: TGTGCCAGCAGCCCGGACAGGGGGCGCTTGGGCTACACCTTC

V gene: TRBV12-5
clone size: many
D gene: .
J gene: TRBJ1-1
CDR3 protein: CASGQITGNTEAFF
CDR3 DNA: TGTGCTAGTGGTCAGATAACAGGGAACACTGAAGCTTTCTTT

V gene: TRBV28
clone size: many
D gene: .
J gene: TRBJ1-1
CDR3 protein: CASSRRPLNTEAFF
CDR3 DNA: TGTGCCAGCAGCCGACGACCCCTGAACACTGAAGCTTTCTTT

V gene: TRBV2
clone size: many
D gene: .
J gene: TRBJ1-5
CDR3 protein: CASSGGNSNQPQHF
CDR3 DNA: TGTGCCAGCTCTGGGGGAAATAGCAATCAGCCCCAGCATTTT

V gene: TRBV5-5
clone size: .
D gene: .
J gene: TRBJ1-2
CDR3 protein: CASSQVNYGYTF
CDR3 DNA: TGTGCCAGCAGTCAGGTTAACTATGGCTACACCTTC

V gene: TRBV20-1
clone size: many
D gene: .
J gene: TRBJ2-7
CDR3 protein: CSARDRKASVYEQYF
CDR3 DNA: TGCAGTGCTAGAGATAGGAAGGCATCGGTCTACGAGCAGTACTTC

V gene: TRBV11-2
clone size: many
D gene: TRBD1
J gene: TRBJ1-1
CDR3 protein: CASRQQGRTEAFF
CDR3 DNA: TGTGCCAGCAGGCAACAGGGGCGCACTGAAGCTTTCTTT

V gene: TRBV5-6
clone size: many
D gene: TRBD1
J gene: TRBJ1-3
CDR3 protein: CASSMTGSGNTIYF
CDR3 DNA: TGTGCCAGCAGCATGACAGGGTCTGGAAACACCATATATTTT

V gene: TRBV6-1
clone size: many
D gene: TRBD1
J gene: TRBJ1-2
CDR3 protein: CASRQGASYGYTF
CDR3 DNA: TGTGCCAGCAGACAGGGGGCCAGCTATGGCTACACCTTC

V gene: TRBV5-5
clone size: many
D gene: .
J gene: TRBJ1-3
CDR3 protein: CASSFVGDGGNTIYF
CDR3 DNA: TGTGCCAGCAGCTTTGTGGGGGACGGTGGAAACACCATATATTTT

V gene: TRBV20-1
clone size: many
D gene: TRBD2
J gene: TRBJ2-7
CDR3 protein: CSARGITSGRSYEQYF
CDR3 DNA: TGCAGTGCTAGGGGGATTACTAGCGGGAGGTCCTACGAGCAGTACTTC

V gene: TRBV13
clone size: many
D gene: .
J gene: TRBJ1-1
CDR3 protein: CASSFDRPREAFF
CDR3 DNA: TGTGCCAGCAGCTTCGACCGCCCCAGGGAAGCTTTCTTT

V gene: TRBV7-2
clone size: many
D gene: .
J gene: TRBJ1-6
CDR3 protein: CASSSLGFVRRNSPLHF
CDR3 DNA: TGTGCCAGCAGCTCATTAGGGTTTGTCAGAAGAAATTCACCCCTCCACTTT

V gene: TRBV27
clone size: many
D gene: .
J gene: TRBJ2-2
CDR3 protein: CASSFSPGRGTGELFF
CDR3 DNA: TGTGCCAGCAGTTTCTCCCCGGGACGGGGCACCGGGGAGCTGTTTTTT

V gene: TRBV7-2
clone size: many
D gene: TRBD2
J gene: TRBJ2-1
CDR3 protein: CASTLGLAFHEQFF
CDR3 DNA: TGTGCCAGCACCTTGGGACTAGCGTTTCATGAGCAGTTCTTC

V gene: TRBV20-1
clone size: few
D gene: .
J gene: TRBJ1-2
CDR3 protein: CSAVNPETNYGYTF
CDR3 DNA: TGCAGTGCTGTTAATCCTGAGACAAACTATGGCTACACCTTC

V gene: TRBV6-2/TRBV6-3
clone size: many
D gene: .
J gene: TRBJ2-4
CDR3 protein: CASSPERLDKNIQYF
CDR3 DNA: TGTGCCAGCAGCCCCGAGAGACTGGACAAAAACATTCAGTACTTC

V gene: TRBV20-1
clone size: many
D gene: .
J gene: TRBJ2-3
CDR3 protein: CSANLRDSTDTQYF
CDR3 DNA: TGCAGTGCCAACCTCCGGGACAGCACAGATACGCAGTATTTT

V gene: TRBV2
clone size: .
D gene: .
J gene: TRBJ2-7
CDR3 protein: CASSDYRVSGEQYF
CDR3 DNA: TGTGCCAGCAGTGACTACAGGGTTTCGGGTGAGCAGTACTTC

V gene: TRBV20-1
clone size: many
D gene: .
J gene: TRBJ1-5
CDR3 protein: CSAPRKGKGNQPQHF
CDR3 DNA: TGCAGTGCGCCCCGCAAGGGGAAGGGCAATCAGCCCCAGCATTTT

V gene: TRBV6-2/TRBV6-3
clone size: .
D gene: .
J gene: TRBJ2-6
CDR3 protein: CASSEKVSGANVLTF
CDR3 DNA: TGTGCCAGCAGTGAAAAGGTCTCTGGGGCCAACGTCCTGACTTTC

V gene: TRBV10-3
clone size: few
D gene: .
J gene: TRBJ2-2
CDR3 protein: CAISALGELFF
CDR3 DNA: TGTGCCATCAGTGCTCTAGGGGAGCTGTTTTTT

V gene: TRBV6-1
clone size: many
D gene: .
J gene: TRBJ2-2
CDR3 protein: CASVTSSLSGELFF
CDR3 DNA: TGTGCCAGCGTCACATCTTCCCTTTCCGGGGAGCTGTTTTTT

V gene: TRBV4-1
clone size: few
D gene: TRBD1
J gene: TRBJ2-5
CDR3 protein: CASSSKTGGARKETQYF
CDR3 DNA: TGCGCCAGCAGTTCTAAGACAGGGGGCGCGAGAAAAGAGACCCAGTACTTC

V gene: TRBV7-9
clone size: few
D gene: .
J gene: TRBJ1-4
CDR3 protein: CASSFPGRGGEKLFF
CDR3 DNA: TGTGCCAGCAGCTTCCCCGGGAGGGGGGGTGAAAAACTGTTTTTT